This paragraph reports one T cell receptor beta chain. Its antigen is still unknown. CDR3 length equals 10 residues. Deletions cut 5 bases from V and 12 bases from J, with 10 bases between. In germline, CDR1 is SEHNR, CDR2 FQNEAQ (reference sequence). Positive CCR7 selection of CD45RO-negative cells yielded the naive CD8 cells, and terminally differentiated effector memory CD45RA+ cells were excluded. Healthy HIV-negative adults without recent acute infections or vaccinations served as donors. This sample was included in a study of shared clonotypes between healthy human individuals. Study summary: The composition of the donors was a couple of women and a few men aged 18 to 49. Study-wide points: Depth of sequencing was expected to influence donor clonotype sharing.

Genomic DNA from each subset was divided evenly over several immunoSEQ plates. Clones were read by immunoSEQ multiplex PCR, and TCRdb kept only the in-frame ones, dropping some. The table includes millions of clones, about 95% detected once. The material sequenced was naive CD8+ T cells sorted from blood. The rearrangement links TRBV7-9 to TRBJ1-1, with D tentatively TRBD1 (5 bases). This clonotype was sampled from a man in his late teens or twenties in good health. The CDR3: CASSHGASFF. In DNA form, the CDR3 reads TGTGCCAGCAGCCACGGGGCCTCTTTCTTT.